This entry is about one TCR beta chain. Just one base apart from a much larger clone, this may be a read error. Without the conserved terminal phenylalanine or tryptophan, this CDR3 likely stems from a read error. V was cut by 8 bases and J by 7 bases, with 26 bases left in between. Germline lookup yields CDR1 MNHEY and CDR2 SVGAGI. The CDR3 totals 16 residues. The library came from three nested PCR rounds adapted from ARM-PCR protocols. Each CDR3 protein is one row after TCRdb ran MiXCR on the multiplex PCR reads. The data hold about 110,000 distinct CDR3 sequences, with approximately 71% observed a single time. These data come from a study of tumor and adjacent non-tumor tissue in lung cancer. Study as a whole: Histology: about a dozen adenocarcinoma, a couple of squamous cell carcinoma, 1 small cell lung cancer. Patients were aged about 31 to 85, around ten men and roughly 5 women, stage I to III.

No cell sorting was done before RNA was extracted from the tissue. The chain joins TRBV6-5 to TRBJ1-2; TRBD1 is a possible D gene (5 bases). The sequence was obtained from a woman aged 55-70 years with non-small cell lung cancer. Sequencing was performed on lung tumor tissue. In nucleotides, the CDR3 is TGTGCCAGCCTTCCAAAGTGGGGGGTAACGTATCGTGGCTACACCTTA. Translation gives CASLPKWGVTYRGYTL.